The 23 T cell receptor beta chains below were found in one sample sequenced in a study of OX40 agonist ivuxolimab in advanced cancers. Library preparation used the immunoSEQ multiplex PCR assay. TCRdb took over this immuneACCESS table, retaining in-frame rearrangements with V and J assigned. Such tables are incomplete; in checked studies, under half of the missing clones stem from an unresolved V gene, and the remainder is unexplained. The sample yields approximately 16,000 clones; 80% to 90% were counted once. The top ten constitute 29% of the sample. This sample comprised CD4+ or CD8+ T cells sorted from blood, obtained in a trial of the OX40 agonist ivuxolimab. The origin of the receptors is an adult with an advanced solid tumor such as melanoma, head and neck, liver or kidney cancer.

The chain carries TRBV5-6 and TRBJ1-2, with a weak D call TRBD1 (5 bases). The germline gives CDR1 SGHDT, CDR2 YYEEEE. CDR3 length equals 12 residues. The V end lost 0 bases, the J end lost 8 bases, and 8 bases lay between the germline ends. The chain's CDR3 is CASSLGTSGYTF. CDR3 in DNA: TGTGCCAGCAGCTTGGGGACATCCGGCTACACCTTC.

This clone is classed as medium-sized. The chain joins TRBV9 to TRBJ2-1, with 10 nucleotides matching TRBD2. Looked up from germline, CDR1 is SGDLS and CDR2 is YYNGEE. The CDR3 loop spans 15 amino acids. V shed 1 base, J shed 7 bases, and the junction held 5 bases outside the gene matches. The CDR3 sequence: CASSVTAGGRNEQFF. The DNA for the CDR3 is TGTGCCAGCAGCGTAACAGCGGGAGGGAGAAATGAGCAGTTCTTC.

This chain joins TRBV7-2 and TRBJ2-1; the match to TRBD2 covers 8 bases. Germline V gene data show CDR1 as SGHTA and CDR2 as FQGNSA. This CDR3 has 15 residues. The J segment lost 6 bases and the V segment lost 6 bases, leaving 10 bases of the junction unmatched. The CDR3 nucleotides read TGTGCCAGCAGACCAACTAGCGGAGGTGTCAATGAGCAGTTCTTC. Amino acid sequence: CASRPTSGGVNEQFF.

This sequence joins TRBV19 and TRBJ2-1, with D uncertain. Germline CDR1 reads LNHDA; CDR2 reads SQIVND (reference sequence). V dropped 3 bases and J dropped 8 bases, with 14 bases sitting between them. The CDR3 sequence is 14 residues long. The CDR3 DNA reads TGTGCCAGTAGTATCGGGCCCCTCTTGTATGAGCAGTTCTTC. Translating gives CASSIGPLLYEQFF.

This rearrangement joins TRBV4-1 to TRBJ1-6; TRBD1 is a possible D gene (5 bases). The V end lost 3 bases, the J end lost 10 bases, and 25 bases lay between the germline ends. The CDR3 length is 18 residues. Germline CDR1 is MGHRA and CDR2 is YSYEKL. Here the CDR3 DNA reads TGCGCCAGCAGCCAGGGTATCCTGGACACCTTAGCGGAATCACCCCTCCACTTT. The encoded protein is CASSQGILDTLAESPLHF.

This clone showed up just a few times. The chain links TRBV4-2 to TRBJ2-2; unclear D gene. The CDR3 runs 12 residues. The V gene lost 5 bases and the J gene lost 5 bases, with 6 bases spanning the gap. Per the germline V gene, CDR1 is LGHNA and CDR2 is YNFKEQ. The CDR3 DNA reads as TGTGCCAGCAGCTTCACGACCGGGGAGCTGTTTTTT. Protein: CASSFTTGELFF.

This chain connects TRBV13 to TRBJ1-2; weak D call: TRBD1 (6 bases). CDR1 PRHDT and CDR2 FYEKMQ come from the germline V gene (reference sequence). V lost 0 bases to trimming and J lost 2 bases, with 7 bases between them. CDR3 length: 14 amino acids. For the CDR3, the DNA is TGTGCCAGCAGCTTAGGAAGGGGGAACTATGGCTACACCTTC. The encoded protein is CASSLGRGNYGYTF.

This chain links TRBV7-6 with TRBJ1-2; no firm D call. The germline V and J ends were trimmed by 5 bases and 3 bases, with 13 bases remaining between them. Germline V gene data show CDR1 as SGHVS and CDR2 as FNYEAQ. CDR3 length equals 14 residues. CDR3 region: CASSPRKGYYGYTF. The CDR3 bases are TGTGCCAGCAGCCCCCGGAAGGGTTACTATGGCTACACCTTC. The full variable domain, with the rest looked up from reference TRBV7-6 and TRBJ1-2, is GAGVSQSPRYKVTKRGQDVALRCDPISGHVSLYWYRQALGQGPEFLTYFNYEAQQDKSGLPNDRFSAERPEGSISTLTIQRTEQRDSAMYRCASSPRKGYYGYTFGSGTRLTVV.

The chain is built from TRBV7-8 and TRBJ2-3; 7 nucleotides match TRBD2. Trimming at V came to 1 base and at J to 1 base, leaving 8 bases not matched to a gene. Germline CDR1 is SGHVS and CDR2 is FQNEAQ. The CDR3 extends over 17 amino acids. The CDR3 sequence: CASSLGGIAGRTDTQYF. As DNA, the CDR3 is TGTGCCAGCAGCTTAGGTGGTATAGCGGGCCGCACAGATACGCAGTATTTT.

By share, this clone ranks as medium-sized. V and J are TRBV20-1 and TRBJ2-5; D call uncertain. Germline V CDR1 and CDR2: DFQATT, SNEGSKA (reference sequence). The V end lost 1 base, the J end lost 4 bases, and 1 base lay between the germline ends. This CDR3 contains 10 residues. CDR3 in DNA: TGCAGTGCTAGAGGAGAGACCCAGTACTTC. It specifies CSARGETQYF.

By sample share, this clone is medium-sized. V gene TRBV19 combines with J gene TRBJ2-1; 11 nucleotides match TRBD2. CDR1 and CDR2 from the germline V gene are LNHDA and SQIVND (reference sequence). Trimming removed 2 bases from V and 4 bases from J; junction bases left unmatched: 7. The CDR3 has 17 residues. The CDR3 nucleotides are TGTGCCAGTAGTATAACTAGCGGGAGTGTTTCTTACAATGAGCAGTTCTTC. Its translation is CASSITSGSVSYNEQFF.

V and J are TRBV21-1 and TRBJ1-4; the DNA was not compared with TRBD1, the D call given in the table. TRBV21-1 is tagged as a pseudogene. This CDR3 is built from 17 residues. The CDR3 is CASSPPLTGGTNEKLFF. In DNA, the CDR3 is TGTGCCAGCAGCCCCCCCCTGACAGGGGGAACTAATGAAAAACTGTTTTTT.

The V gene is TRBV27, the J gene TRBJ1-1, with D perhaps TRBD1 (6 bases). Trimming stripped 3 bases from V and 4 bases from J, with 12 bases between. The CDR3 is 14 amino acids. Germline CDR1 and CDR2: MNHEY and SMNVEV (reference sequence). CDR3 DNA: TGTGCCAGCAGTTTTGGTACAGGGCCCACTGAAGCTTTCTTT. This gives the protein CASSFGTGPTEAFF.

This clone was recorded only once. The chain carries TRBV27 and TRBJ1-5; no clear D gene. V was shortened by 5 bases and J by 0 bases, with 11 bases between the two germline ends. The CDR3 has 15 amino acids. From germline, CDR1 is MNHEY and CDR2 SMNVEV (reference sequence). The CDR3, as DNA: TGTGCCAGCAGTCCCGGACGGCTTAGCAATCAGCCCCAGCATTTT. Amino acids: CASSPGRLSNQPQHF.

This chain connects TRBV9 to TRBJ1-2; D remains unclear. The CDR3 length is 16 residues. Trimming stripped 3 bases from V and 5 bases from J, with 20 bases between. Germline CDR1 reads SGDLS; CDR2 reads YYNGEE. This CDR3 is CASSASRAASTYGYTF. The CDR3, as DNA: TGTGCCAGCAGCGCCTCAAGGGCTGCTTCGACTTATGGCTACACCTTC.

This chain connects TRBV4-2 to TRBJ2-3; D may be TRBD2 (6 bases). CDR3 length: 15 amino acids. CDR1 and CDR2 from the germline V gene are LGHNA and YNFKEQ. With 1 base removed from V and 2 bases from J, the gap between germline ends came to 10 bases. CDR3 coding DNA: TGTGCCAGCAGCCAAGTGGCGGGGATCACAGATACGCAGTATTTT. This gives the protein CASSQVAGITDTQYF.

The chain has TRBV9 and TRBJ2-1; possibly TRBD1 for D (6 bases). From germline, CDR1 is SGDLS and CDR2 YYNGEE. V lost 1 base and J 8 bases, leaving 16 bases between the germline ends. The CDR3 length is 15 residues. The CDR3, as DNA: TGTGCCAGCAGCGTACGGCCCGAGGGGGTCCATGAGCAGTTCTTC. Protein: CASSVRPEGVHEQFF.

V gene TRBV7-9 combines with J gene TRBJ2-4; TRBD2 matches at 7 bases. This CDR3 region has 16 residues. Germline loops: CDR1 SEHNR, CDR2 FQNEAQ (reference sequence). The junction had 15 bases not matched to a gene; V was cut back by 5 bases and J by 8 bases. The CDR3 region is CASSTGTTQKRHIQYF. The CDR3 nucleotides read TGTGCCAGCAGCACCGGGACTACCCAAAAAAGGCACATTCAGTACTTC.

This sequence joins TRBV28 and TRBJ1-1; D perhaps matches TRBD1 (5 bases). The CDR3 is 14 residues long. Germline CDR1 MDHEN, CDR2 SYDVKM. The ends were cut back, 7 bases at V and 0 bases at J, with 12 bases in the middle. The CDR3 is CASINWGMNTEAFF. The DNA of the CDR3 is TGTGCCAGCATAAACTGGGGCATGAACACTGAAGCTTTCTTT.

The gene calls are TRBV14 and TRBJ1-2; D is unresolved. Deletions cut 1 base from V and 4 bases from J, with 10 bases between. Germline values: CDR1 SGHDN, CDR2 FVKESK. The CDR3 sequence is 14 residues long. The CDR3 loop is CASSQALAGYGYTF. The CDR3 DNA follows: TGTGCCAGCAGCCAAGCGCTAGCAGGCTATGGCTACACCTTC.

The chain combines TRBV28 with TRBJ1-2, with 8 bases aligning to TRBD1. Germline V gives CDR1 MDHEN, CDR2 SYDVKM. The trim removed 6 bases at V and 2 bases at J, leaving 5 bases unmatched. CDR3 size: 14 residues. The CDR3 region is CASSKTGGNYGYTF. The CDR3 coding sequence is TGTGCCAGCAGCAAAACAGGGGGGAACTATGGCTACACCTTC.

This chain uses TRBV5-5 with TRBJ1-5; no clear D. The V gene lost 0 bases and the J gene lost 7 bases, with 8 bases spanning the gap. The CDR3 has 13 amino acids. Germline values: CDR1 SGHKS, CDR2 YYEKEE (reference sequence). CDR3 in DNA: TGTGCCAGCAGCTTGGAGGGAAAGCAGCCCCAGCATTTT. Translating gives CASSLEGKQPQHF.

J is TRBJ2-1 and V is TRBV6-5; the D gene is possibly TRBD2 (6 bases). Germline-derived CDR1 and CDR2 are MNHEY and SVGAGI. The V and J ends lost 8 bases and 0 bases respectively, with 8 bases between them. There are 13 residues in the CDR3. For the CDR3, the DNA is TGTGCCAGCGCCGGGAGCTCCTACAATGAGCAGTTCTTC. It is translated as CASAGSSYNEQFF.